These 26 T cell receptor beta chains originate from one sample sequenced in a study of CD8 T cells in ankylosing spondylitis. TCRdb called the 5' RACE reads again in MiXCR, with one record for every CDR3 protein. The sample holds more than 300,000 distinct CDR3 sequences, roughly 11% seen once. The source material was blood, either unsorted or a sorted T cell fraction (not recorded which). The receptors stem from a female donor with ankylosing spondylitis or in good health (not recorded which).

This clonotype has at least ten counts. The chain couples TRBV29-1 to TRBJ2-7; D uncertain. The CDR3 is made up of 12 amino acids. Per the germline V gene, CDR1 is SQVTM and CDR2 is ANQGSEA. Trimming pared 5 bases from V and 1 base from J, leaving 9 bases between. CDR3 in amino acids: CSVTIQSYEQYF. The CDR3 DNA sequence: TGCAGCGTTACCATACAGTCCTACGAGCAGTACTTC.

This clonotype was recorded many times. This chain links TRBV27 with TRBJ1-6, with D hard to call. In germline, CDR1 is MNHEY, CDR2 SMNVEV (reference sequence). The CDR3 covers 13 residues. V was shortened by 7 bases and J by 10 bases, with 14 bases between the two germline ends. CDR3: CASTLGYGSPLHF. DNA for the CDR3: TGTGCCAGCACCTTGGGGTACGGGTCACCCCTCCACTTT.

This clonotype was found many times. This rearrangement joins TRBV12-3 or TRBV12-4 to TRBJ1-5, with a possible D match to TRBD1 (5 bases). V lost 5 bases and J 6 bases, leaving 23 bases between the germline ends. This CDR3 is 17 amino acids long. CDR3 DNA sequence: TGTGCCAGCAGTCCCCCTTCCTCCGGGACCTCAGCTCAGCCCCAGCATTTT. This sequence encodes CASSPPSSGTSAQPQHF.

This clonotype showed up many times. The chain is built from TRBV5-1 and TRBJ2-1; 7 bases fit TRBD1. This CDR3 contains 13 residues. Looked up from germline, CDR1 is SGHRS and CDR2 is YFSETQ. The junction had 8 bases not matched to a gene; V was cut back by 5 bases and J by 9 bases. The CDR3 nucleotides are TGCGCCAGCAGTCCGCTCACAGGGGCTGAGCAGTTCTTC. Protein sequence: CASSPLTGAEQFF.

In its sample, this clonotype was seen many times. The chain recombines TRBV29-1 with TRBJ2-3, with 10 positions matching TRBD2. The CDR3 is 15 residues long. CDR1 SQVTM and CDR2 ANQGSEA come from the germline V gene. The V gene end was trimmed by 1 base and the J gene end by 5 bases; junction bases not matched to a gene: 6. The CDR3 reads CSVEGLAGVLDTQYF. DNA of the CDR3: TGCAGCGTTGAAGGGCTAGCGGGAGTCTTAGATACGCAGTATTTT.

This clonotype has just a few counts. The chain joins TRBV12-3 or TRBV12-4 to TRBJ2-1; 14 nucleotides match TRBD2. The CDR3 has 20 amino acids. Trimming took 3 bases from V and 1 from J; bases not matched to a gene: 11. CDR3 residues: CASSFLGTSGSSRSYNEQFF. CDR3 DNA: TGTGCCAGCAGTTTTCTCGGGACTAGCGGGAGTTCGCGGTCCTACAATGAGCAGTTCTTC.

This clonotype was counted many times. This sequence joins TRBV5-1 and TRBJ1-1; D ambiguous. This CDR3 comprises 14 residues. The germline V gene has CDR1 SGHRS and CDR2 YFSETQ. The V end was cut by 1 base, the J end by 2 bases, with 9 bases between. CDR3 nucleotides: TGCGCCAGCAGCTTGAGATCGGACAACACTGAAGCTTTCTTT. Protein: CASSLRSDNTEAFF. Supplemented by reference TRBV5-1 and TRBJ1-1, the full variable domain reads KAGVTQTPRYLIKTRGQQVTLSCSPISGHRSVSWYQQTPGQGLQFLFEYFSETQRNKGNFPGRFSGRQFSNSRSEMNVSTLELGDSALYLCASSLRSDNTEAFFGQGTRLTVV.

This clonotype was observed many times. This chain connects TRBV7-9 to TRBJ2-2, with D uncertain. CDR3 size: 15 residues. V lost 1 base to trimming and J lost 5 bases, with 11 bases between them. Germline-derived CDR1 and CDR2 are SEHNR and FQNEAQ (reference sequence). DNA of the CDR3: TGTGCCAGCAGCTTAGTAGCTCAGGAGACCGGGGAGCTGTTTTTT. Translated: CASSLVAQETGELFF.

Many counts were recorded for this clonotype. The gene calls are TRBV20-1 and TRBJ1-5, with a tentative D call TRBD1 (6 bases). Germline CDR1 and CDR2: DFQATT and SNEGSKA (reference sequence). This CDR3 has 17 amino acids. Trimming left V 3 bases short and J 2 bases short, with 20 bases between. The CDR3 loop is CSASIRGAGDGNQPQHF. The CDR3 nucleotides are TGCAGTGCTAGTATCCGGGGGGCCGGGGATGGCAATCAGCCCCAGCATTTT.

This clonotype showed up many times. J is TRBJ2-1 and V is TRBV20-1, with D possibly being TRBD1 (5 bases). Looked up from germline, CDR1 is DFQATT and CDR2 is SNEGSKA (reference sequence). V was shortened by 6 bases and J by 9 bases, with 12 bases between the two germline ends. The length of the CDR3 is 11 residues. As DNA, the CDR3 is TGCAGTGCCGTGAAAAGGGGTGAGCAGTTCTTC. Translating it yields CSAVKRGEQFF.

This clonotype was seen many times. The chain employs TRBV12-3 or TRBV12-4 and TRBJ1-1; no definite D call. This CDR3 spans 14 amino acids. The V end was cut by 3 bases, the J end by 0 bases, with 8 bases between. As DNA, the CDR3 is TGTGCCAGCAGTTTCGGAGCTTTGAACACTGAAGCTTTCTTT. Its translation is CASSFGALNTEAFF.

This clonotype was detected only a few times. The genes are TRBV20-1 and TRBJ2-3; the match to TRBD1 covers 9 bases. The CDR3 is 14 residues long. After removal of 3 bases from V and 4 bases from J, the junction contained 5 bases not matched to a gene. CDR1 is DFQATT and CDR2 is SNEGSKA in the germline V gene (reference sequence). The CDR3 DNA sequence: TGCAGTGCTAGCGGGACAGGGTCCCCAGATACGCAGTATTTT. Protein: CSASGTGSPDTQYF.

This clonotype was seen repeatedly, ten times or more. V gene TRBV5-4 combines with J gene TRBJ2-7; possible D gene TRBD1, 5 bases. The CDR3 loop spans 16 amino acids. The ends were cut back, 1 base at V and 1 base at J, with 15 bases in the middle. Germline lookup yields CDR1 SGHNT and CDR2 YYREEE (reference sequence). CDR3 bases: TGTGCCAGCAGCTTGCGCAGGGAACTGAGATCCTACGAGCAGTACTTC. As protein: CASSLRRELRSYEQYF.

This clonotype has a handful of counts. CDR3 protein: CASSPGGSYTDTQYF. Written as DNA, the CDR3 is TGCGCCAGCAGCCCTGGGGGTTCGTACACAGATACGCAGTATTTT. V and J are TRBV5-1 and TRBJ2-3; D could derive from TRBD1 or TRBD2 (5 bases each). The CDR3 sequence is 15 residues long. Per the germline V gene, CDR1 is SGHRS and CDR2 is YFSETQ. The germline V and J ends were trimmed by 4 bases and 2 bases, with 14 bases remaining between them.

This clonotype has just a few counts. The J gene is TRBJ2-5, the V gene TRBV27, with unresolved D. The germline CDR1 and CDR2 sequences are MNHEY and SMNVEV (reference sequence). CDR3 length: 14 amino acids. V dropped 6 bases and J dropped 6 bases, with 17 bases sitting between them. The CDR3 loop is CASSRPGPRKTQYF. CDR3 DNA sequence: TGTGCCAGCAGCAGACCGGGCCCCAGGAAGACCCAGTACTTC.

The rearrangement joins TRBV12-3 or TRBV12-4 to TRBJ2-1, with D tentatively TRBD1 (5 bases). The CDR3 is 18 amino acids. V lost 5 bases to trimming and J lost 2 bases, with 22 bases between them. The DNA of the CDR3 is TGTGCCAGCAGTCCCCATACTGTTGGGCAGGGCACCTACAATGAGCAGTTCTTC. Residues: CASSPHTVGQGTYNEQFF.

The chain uses TRBV3-1 and TRBJ2-7; D is perhaps TRBD1 or TRBD2 (5 bases each). CDR3 length: 14 residues. The V and J ends lost 3 bases and 0 bases respectively, with 9 bases between them. Germline lookup yields CDR1 LGHDT and CDR2 YNNKEL (reference sequence). CDR3 nucleotides: TGTGCCAGCAGCCATAGGGACGGCTCCTACGAGCAGTACTTC. The encoded protein is CASSHRDGSYEQYF.

This chain uses TRBV24-1 with TRBJ1-2; D uncertain. V gave up 5 bases and J gave up 6 bases, with 9 bases separating them. The germline V gene has CDR1 KGHDR and CDR2 SFDVKD. The CDR3 has 12 amino acids. The CDR3 sequence: CATSGGIDGYTF. Here the CDR3 DNA reads TGTGCCACCAGTGGGGGAATCGATGGCTACACCTTC.

This clonotype was seen repeatedly, ten times or more. The chain employs TRBV4-1 and TRBJ2-3, with D hard to call. CDR3 length: 16 amino acids. Germline loops: CDR1 MGHRA, CDR2 YSYEKL. V shed 0 bases and J shed 4 bases, with 14 bases lying between them. CDR3 DNA sequence: TGCGCCAGCAGCCAAGAATGGACCCTGGGTCCAGATACGCAGTATTTT. This codes for CASSQEWTLGPDTQYF.

In its sample, this clonotype was seen many times. The chain combines TRBV15 with TRBJ2-1; 12 bases fit TRBD2. Per germline, CDR1 LNHNV and CDR2 YYDKDF (reference sequence). V shed 5 bases and J 11 bases; nucleotides not matched to a gene: 7. This CDR3 has 14 residues. Written as DNA, the CDR3 is TGTGCCACCAGCTCCCGACTAGCGGGAGCTCAGCAGTTCTTC. Translation: CATSSRLAGAQQFF.

About this clonotype itself: A read error may explain this, as a much larger clone is one base away. J is TRBJ2-6 and V is TRBV6-1; 8 nucleotides line up with TRBD2. This CDR3 comprises 16 residues. Germline V gene sequence: CDR1 MNHNS, CDR2 SASEGT. CDR3 nucleotide sequence: TGTGCCAGCACCCGGGGGACTAGTATTGGGGCCAGCGTCCTGACTTTC. It yields the protein CASTRGTSIGASVLTF.

This clonotype was found many times. The V gene is TRBV20-1, the J gene TRBJ2-1; 12 bases line up with TRBD2. The CDR3 spans 16 residues. Germline V gives CDR1 DFQATT, CDR2 SNEGSKA (reference sequence). With V trimmed by 5 bases and J by 0 bases, 5 bases remained unmatched. The CDR3 reads CSARTSGKSSYNEQFF. CDR3 coding DNA: TGCAGTGCTCGGACTAGCGGGAAGAGCTCCTACAATGAGCAGTTCTTC.

This clonotype was detected many times. The rearrangement uses TRBV5-1 and TRBJ1-1; D gene uncertain. The CDR3 length is 14 residues. The V end was cut by 4 bases, the J end by 4 bases, with 14 bases between. The germline V gene has CDR1 SGHRS and CDR2 YFSETQ. CDR3 sequence (DNA): TGCGCCAGCAGCCCTTCCCCGGGGTTCACTGAAGCTTTCTTT. This sequence encodes CASSPSPGFTEAFF.

This clonotype was recorded many times. This chain connects TRBV11-2 to TRBJ2-3; 14 positions agree with TRBD2. Per the germline V gene, CDR1 is SGHAT and CDR2 is FQNNGV. With 3 bases clipped from V and 3 bases from J, the junction kept 8 bases outside the gene matches. This CDR3 has 18 residues. The CDR3 DNA follows: TGTGCCAGCAGCTTCGGAGGGACTAGCGGGAGAATGACAGATACGCAGTATTTT. Amino acid sequence: CASSFGGTSGRMTDTQYF. Looking up the rest from reference TRBV11-2 and TRBJ2-3 gives the full variable domain: EAGVAQSPRYKIIEKRQSVAFWCNPISGHATLYWYQQILGQGPKLLIQFQNNGVVDDSQLPKDRFSAERLKGVDSTLKIQPAKLEDSAVYLCASSFGGTSGRMTDTQYFGPGTRLTVL.

The sample holds a few counts of this clonotype. The V gene is TRBV12-3 or TRBV12-4, the J gene TRBJ2-1; the match to TRBD2 covers 7 bases. This CDR3 has 15 amino acids. V lost 0 bases and J lost 9; bases outside the gene matches: 8. CDR3 coding DNA: TGTGCCAGCAGTTTAGCGGGCGGGAGAGCTACTGAGCAGTTCTTC. It is translated as CASSLAGGRATEQFF.

This clonotype was seen repeatedly, ten times or more. The J gene is TRBJ2-1, the V gene TRBV20-1; 7 positions match TRBD2. This CDR3 has 15 amino acids. With V trimmed by 0 bases and J by 8 bases, 10 bases remained unmatched. CDR1 and CDR2 (germline): DFQATT, SNEGSKA (reference sequence). The CDR3 DNA sequence: TGCAGTGCTAGAGATCAGCGGGACCTCGGGTATGAGCAGTTCTTC. Residues: CSARDQRDLGYEQFF.